This T cell receptor (beta chain) stems from a study of CD8+ T cells in alopecia areata. At the level of the study: In an open-label trial, patients got 5 to 10 mg tofacitinib twice daily.

Treatment defined: oral pan-JAK inhibitor, 5-10 mg twice daily. Points from the study as a whole: Administration of tofacitinib significantly diminished scalp clonality and expanded CD8+ clones within the top 100.

Worth noting for this clone: The antigen remains undetermined.

Trimming left V 0 bases short and J 4 bases short, with 4 bases between. Germline V CDR1 and CDR2: SGHDN, FVKESK. This CDR3 has 13 amino acids. Reverse transcribed after extraction, RNA yielded cDNA as the sequencing template. Libraries were prepared by immunoSEQ multiplex PCR; TCRdb keeps only in-frame clonotypes and omits some of them. The sample shows approximately 140,000 clones, 75% to 85% of them seen only once. V and J are TRBV14 and TRBJ1-3; D unresolved. This sequence was found in a human donor with alopecia areata. The specimen was CD8+ T cells sorted from blood, collected at week 4, from a patient treated with tofacitinib. The CDR3 DNA is TGTGCCAGCAGCCAAGATCAGGGAAACACCATATATTTT. This encodes CASSQDQGNTIYF.